The sequence of this TCR beta chain was determined in a study of cytomegalovirus exposure and HLA in healthy donors. In germline, CDR1 is SGHRS, CDR2 YFSETQ. There are 17 residues in the CDR3. V was shortened by 1 base and J by 4 bases, with 18 bases between the two germline ends. Libraries were prepared by immunoSEQ multiplex PCR; TCRdb keeps only in-frame clonotypes and omits some of them. Of approximately 210,000 clones listed, about 90% are singletons. Source material: PBMCs. This TCR was sampled from a woman between 18 and 29 years old in good health and CMV-seronegative. The V call is TRBV5-1, the J call TRBJ1-3; D is perhaps TRBD1 (5 bases). The CDR3 coding sequence is TGCGCCAGCAGCTTGACATCTCCCCCGGACACCGGAAACACCATATATTTT. It is translated as CASSLTSPPDTGNTIYF. Full variable domain (remainder filled in from reference TRBV5-1 and TRBJ1-3): KAGVTQTPRYLIKTRGQQVTLSCSPISGHRSVSWYQQTPGQGLQFLFEYFSETQRNKGNFPGRFSGRQFSNSRSEMNVSTLELGDSALYLCASSLTSPPDTGNTIYFGEGSWLTVV.